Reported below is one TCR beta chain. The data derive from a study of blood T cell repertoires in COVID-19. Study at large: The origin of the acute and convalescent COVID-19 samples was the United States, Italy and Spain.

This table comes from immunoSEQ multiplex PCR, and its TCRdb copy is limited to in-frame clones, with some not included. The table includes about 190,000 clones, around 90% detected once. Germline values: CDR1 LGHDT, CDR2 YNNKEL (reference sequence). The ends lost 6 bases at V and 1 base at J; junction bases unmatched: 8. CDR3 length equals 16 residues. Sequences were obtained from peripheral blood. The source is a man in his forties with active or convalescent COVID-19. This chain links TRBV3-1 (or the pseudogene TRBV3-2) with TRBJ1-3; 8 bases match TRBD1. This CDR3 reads CASSTRDRRSGNTIYF. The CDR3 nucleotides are TGTGCCAGCAGTACGCGGGACAGGAGGTCTGGAAACACCATATATTTT.